The 25 T cell receptor beta chains in this list originate from one sample, sequenced in a study of CD8+ T cells in alopecia areata listed by TCRdb under 2018. In the paper's terms, the time point label means: less than 30 weeks on oral tofacitinib. The treatment or condition label, as the study defines it: oral pan-JAK inhibitor, 5-10 mg twice daily. Libraries were built with the immunoSEQ multiplex PCR assay. To provide template for TCR sequencing, every sample had RNA extracted and reverse transcribed into cDNA. TCRdb re-hosts the immuneACCESS table, in-frame sequences only. Its copies lack some clones; in the studies checked, an unresolved V gene accounts for under half of them, and the cause for the rest is not known. In this sample the table shows 80,000 to 100,000 clones, 44% of which occur a single time. Around 20% of the sample rests with the top ten. Material: CD8+ T cells sorted from blood, obtained at week 24, from a patient treated with tofacitinib. Receptors originate from a human donor with alopecia areata.

A few counts support this clone. The V call is TRBV28, the J call TRBJ2-5; either TRBD1 or TRBD2 may supply D (5 bases each). The CDR3 is 13 amino acids. V was trimmed by 4 bases and J by 5 bases, leaving 11 bases between them. Germline assignment: CDR1 MDHEN and CDR2 SYDVKM. DNA of the CDR3: TGTGCCAGCAGTTCGAGGGGCCGGGAGACCCAGTACTTC. It yields the protein CASSSRGRETQYF.

At least ten counts were recorded for this clone. V gene TRBV4-1 combines with J gene TRBJ2-7; 8 bases align to TRBD2. This CDR3 is built from 15 residues. CDR1 and CDR2 from the germline V gene are MGHRA and YSYEKL. The junction had 5 bases not matched to a gene; V was cut back by 0 bases and J by 4 bases. The DNA of the CDR3 is TGCGCCAGCAGCCAAGATGCGGGGGGTGGATACGAGCAGTACTTC. It yields the protein CASSQDAGGGYEQYF.

The chain links TRBV19 to TRBJ2-1; no clear D. Germline-derived CDR1 and CDR2 are LNHDA and SQIVND (reference sequence). This CDR3 is built from 14 residues. Trimming cost V 1 base and J 8 bases, with 12 bases left between them. CDR3 residues: CASSIGALWDEQFF. The CDR3 DNA reads TGTGCCAGTAGTATAGGGGCCCTTTGGGATGAGCAGTTCTTC.

The rearrangement joins TRBV27 to TRBJ1-4; D remains unclear. V was shortened by 8 bases and J by 4 bases, with 11 bases between the two germline ends. The germline CDR1 and CDR2 sequences are MNHEY and SMNVEV (reference sequence). The CDR3 extends over 13 amino acids. The CDR3 reads CASGSDGNEKLFF. The CDR3 DNA reads as TGTGCCAGCGGGTCGGACGGTAATGAAAAACTGTTTTTT.

This clone appeared a few times. The chain links TRBV9 to TRBJ2-3; 9 bases are a match to TRBD1. CDR3 length: 15 residues. V lost 0 bases, J lost 4 bases, and 3 bases stayed unmatched. Germline CDR1 SGDLS, CDR2 YYNGEE. DNA for the CDR3: TGTGCCAGCAGCGTAGAGGGACAGGGAGCAGATACGCAGTATTTT. It yields the protein CASSVEGQGADTQYF. The full variable domain, with the rest looked up from reference TRBV9 and TRBJ2-3, is DSGVTQTPKHLITATGQRVTLRCSPRSGDLSVYWYQQSLDQGLQFLIQYYNGEERAKGNILERFSAQQFPDLHSELNLSSLELGDSALYFCASSVEGQGADTQYFGPGTRLTVL.

This clone appeared once. This rearrangement joins TRBV2 to TRBJ2-3; D call uncertain. V was clipped by 3 bases and J by 6 bases, with 10 bases between them. This CDR3 spans 13 amino acids. Germline assignment: CDR1 SNHLY and CDR2 FYNNEI. The CDR3 spells CASSEWLSDTQYF. As DNA, the CDR3 is TGTGCCAGCAGTGAGTGGCTATCGGATACGCAGTATTTT.

This clone occurred a few times. The CDR3 loop is CASSAEGQTNNEQFF. The CDR3 coding sequence is TGTGCCAGCAGTGCAGAGGGACAGACTAACAATGAGCAGTTCTTC. V gene TRBV2 combines with J gene TRBJ2-1; 7 nucleotides agree with TRBD1. CDR1 and CDR2 (germline): SNHLY, FYNNEI. The CDR3 is 15 amino acids. Trimming cost V 4 bases and J 5 bases; bases outside gene matches: 8.

The rearrangement links TRBV27 to TRBJ2-7; no definite D call. The length of the CDR3 is 13 residues. CDR1 and CDR2 (germline): MNHEY, SMNVEV (reference sequence). Trimming took 5 bases from V and 5 from J, leaving 13 bases between them. Here the CDR3 DNA reads TGTGCCAGCAGTCGTAGGCTAAGCGACGAGCAGTACTTC. This encodes CASSRRLSDEQYF.

This clone was observed a few times. The chain combines TRBV4-1 with TRBJ1-5; no firm D call. The germline CDR1 and CDR2 sequences are MGHRA and YSYEKL. This CDR3 comprises 12 residues. V lost 1 base to trimming and J lost 10 bases, with 8 bases between them. The chain's CDR3 is CASSQGGPPQHF. Here the CDR3 DNA reads TGCGCCAGCAGCCAAGGGGGTCCCCCCCAGCATTTT.

This clone has only a few counts. This chain uses TRBV27 with TRBJ2-7, with 7 bases lining up with TRBD1. Germline assignment: CDR1 MNHEY and CDR2 SMNVEV (reference sequence). Germline trimming cut 5 bases from V and 4 bases from J; bases unmatched to any gene: 11. The CDR3 covers 15 residues. CDR3 in amino acids: CASSIPGTVVYEQYF. CDR3 sequence (DNA): TGTGCCAGCAGTATTCCCGGGACAGTAGTATACGAGCAGTACTTC.

This chain connects TRBV29-1 to TRBJ1-2; 12 bases line up with TRBD1. The CDR3 sequence is 13 residues long. Trimming cost V 6 bases and J 4 bases; bases outside gene matches: 3. CDR1 is SQVTM and CDR2 is ANQGSEA in the germline V gene. This CDR3 is CSVGTGGGYGYTF. The CDR3 DNA reads TGCAGCGTCGGGACAGGGGGCGGCTATGGCTACACCTTC.

The J gene is TRBJ2-7, the V gene TRBV7-3; D is uncertain. The end of the DNA is better explained by TRBJ2-1, so the J call may be wrong. Germline values: CDR1 SGHTA, CDR2 FQGTGA. The CDR3 has 11 residues. The CDR3 here is CASSSMSEQFF. DNA of the CDR3: TGTGCCAGCAGCTCAATGAGTGAGCAGTTCTTC.

A few counts support this clone. This chain links TRBV14 with TRBJ2-3; TRBD1 agrees at 9 bases. This CDR3 has 14 residues. Per the germline V gene, CDR1 is SGHDN and CDR2 is FVKESK. After removal of 6 bases from V and 5 bases from J, the junction contained 6 bases not matched to a gene. CDR3 region: CASRSGQGLDTQYF. The CDR3 nucleotides read TGTGCCAGCAGATCGGGACAGGGACTAGATACGCAGTATTTT.

The genes are TRBV11-3 and TRBJ2-1; 7 bases are shared with TRBD1. The germline V gene has CDR1 SGHNT and CDR2 YENEEA. CDR3 length equals 15 residues. The trim removed 4 bases at V and 5 bases at J, leaving 8 bases unmatched. CDR3 residues: CASSWRQGTNNEQFF. In DNA, the CDR3 is TGTGCCAGCAGCTGGCGACAGGGAACAAACAATGAGCAGTTCTTC.

The rearrangement uses TRBV6-5 and TRBJ2-7; D is ambiguous. The V gene's germline CDR1 is MNHEY and CDR2 SVGAGI. The CDR3 consists of 14 residues. Trimming cost V 0 bases and J 2 bases, with 8 bases left between them. The CDR3 nucleotides are TGTGCCAGCAGTTACTCGCTTCCGACCTACGAGCAGTACTTC. Encoded protein: CASSYSLPTYEQYF.

This clone has more than one count but fewer than ten. V gene TRBV19 combines with J gene TRBJ1-5; D ambiguous. Between the trimmed V and J ends, which lost 6 bases and 7 bases, there was a span of 10 bases. Germline V gene sequence: CDR1 LNHDA, CDR2 SQIVND (reference sequence). CDR3 length: 12 residues. CDR3 bases: TGTGCCAGTAGGACGCCAGGACAGCCCCAGCATTTT. Translating gives CASRTPGQPQHF.

This clone was detected only a few times. The chain couples TRBV25-1 to TRBJ2-7; 11 bases map to TRBD1. The CDR3 loop spans 15 amino acids. Unmatched junction bases numbered 7, after V lost 5 bases and J lost 4 bases. Germline-derived CDR1 and CDR2 are MGHDK and SYGVNS. CDR3 region: CASSYPGQGVYEQYF. DNA for the CDR3: TGTGCCAGCAGTTACCCGGGACAGGGGGTTTACGAGCAGTACTTC.

The chain combines TRBV29-1 with TRBJ1-3, with D possibly TRBD1 on 5 matching bases. Germline assignment: CDR1 SQVTM and CDR2 ANQGSEA. With 4 bases removed from V and 3 bases from J, the gap between germline ends came to 19 bases. The CDR3 sequence is 16 residues long. The CDR3 is CSVAGGGVSLGNTIYF. The CDR3 nucleotides are TGCAGCGTTGCCGGAGGAGGGGTCTCCCTTGGAAACACCATATATTTT.

This clone was detected a few times. In DNA, the CDR3 is TGTGCCAGCAGCTTAGCCCTAACTGGAAACACCATATATTTT. Translation: CASSLALTGNTIYF. This sequence joins TRBV7-9 and TRBJ1-3; D not resolved. V shed 0 bases and J shed 2 bases, with 5 bases lying between them. Germline lookup yields CDR1 SEHNR and CDR2 FQNEAQ (reference sequence). This CDR3 contains 14 residues. Complete variable domain (other parts from reference TRBV7-9 and TRBJ1-3): DTGVSQNPRHKITKRGQNVTFRCDPISEHNRLYWYRQTLGQGPEFLTYFQNEAQLEKSRLLSDRFSAERPKGSFSTLEIQRTEQGDSAMYLCASSLALTGNTIYFGEGSWLTVV.

The chain recombines TRBV6-6 with TRBJ2-5; 9 nucleotides align to TRBD1. Germline V lookup: CDR1 MNHNY, CDR2 SVGAGI (reference sequence). This CDR3 spans 14 amino acids. V lost 10 bases and J lost 0; bases outside the gene matches: 6. CDR3 loop: CAIWDRAYQETQYF. CDR3 DNA: TGTGCCATATGGGACAGGGCTTACCAAGAGACCCAGTACTTC.

The chain uses TRBV4-1 and TRBJ2-2; TRBD1 agrees at 9 bases. CDR1 is MGHRA, CDR2 YSYEKL, per germline. The J segment lost 3 bases and the V segment lost 4 bases, leaving 6 bases of the junction unmatched. This CDR3 has 16 amino acids. The CDR3 DNA follows: TGCGCCAGCAGCCCCAGGACAGGGGCGTACACCGGGGAGCTGTTTTTT. Translated: CASSPRTGAYTGELFF.

The chain links TRBV14 to TRBJ2-1; 8 bases map to TRBD2. CDR1 and CDR2 from the germline V gene are SGHDN and FVKESK. The CDR3 has 13 amino acids. The trim removed 1 base at V and 7 bases at J, leaving 0 bases unmatched. The CDR3 sequence is CASSQGLANEQFF. The CDR3 DNA reads as TGTGCCAGCAGCCAAGGACTAGCGAATGAGCAGTTCTTC.

The genes are TRBV9 and TRBJ2-1, with D possibly matching TRBD1 (6 bases). Germline lookup yields CDR1 SGDLS and CDR2 YYNGEE. The CDR3 has 16 residues. Trimming took off 5 bases at V and 1 base at J, with 16 bases between the two ends. Here the CDR3 DNA reads TGTGCCAGCAGTGGTGAGCCAGGGGTTTCCTACAATGAGCAGTTCTTC. It encodes CASSGEPGVSYNEQFF.

This chain links TRBV29-1 with TRBJ2-7; D call uncertain. The CDR3 loop spans 13 amino acids. V shed 0 bases and J shed 3 bases, with 9 bases lying between them. The germline CDR1 and CDR2 sequences are SQVTM and ANQGSEA. The CDR3 protein is CSVEDDRDYEQYF. The CDR3 DNA sequence: TGCAGCGTTGAAGATGATAGGGACTACGAGCAGTACTTC.

The chain is built from TRBV7-9 and TRBJ2-1; no reliable D call. The V and J ends lost 5 bases and 8 bases respectively, with 10 bases between them. This CDR3 has 12 amino acids. Germline CDR1 SEHNR, CDR2 FQNEAQ (reference sequence). CDR3: CASSLRHYEQFF. The CDR3 DNA reads TGTGCCAGCAGCCTACGACATTATGAGCAGTTCTTC.